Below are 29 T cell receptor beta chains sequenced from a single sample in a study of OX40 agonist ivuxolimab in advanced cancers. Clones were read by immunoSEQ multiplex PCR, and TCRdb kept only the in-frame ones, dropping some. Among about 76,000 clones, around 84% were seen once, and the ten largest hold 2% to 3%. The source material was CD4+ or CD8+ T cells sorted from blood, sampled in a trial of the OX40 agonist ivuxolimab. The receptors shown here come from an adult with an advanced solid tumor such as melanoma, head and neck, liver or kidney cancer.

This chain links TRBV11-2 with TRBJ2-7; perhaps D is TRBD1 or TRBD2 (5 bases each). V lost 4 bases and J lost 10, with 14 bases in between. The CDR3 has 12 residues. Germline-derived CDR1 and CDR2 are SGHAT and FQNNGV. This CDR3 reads CASSYPGTRQYF. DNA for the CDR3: TGTGCCAGCAGCTACCCCGGGACGCGACAGTACTTC.

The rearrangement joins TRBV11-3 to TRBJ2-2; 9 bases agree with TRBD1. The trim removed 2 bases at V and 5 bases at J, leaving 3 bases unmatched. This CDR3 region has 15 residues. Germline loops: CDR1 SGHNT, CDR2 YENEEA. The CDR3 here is CASSLQGQGTGELFF. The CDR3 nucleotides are TGTGCCAGCAGCTTACAGGGACAGGGAACCGGGGAGCTGTTTTTT.

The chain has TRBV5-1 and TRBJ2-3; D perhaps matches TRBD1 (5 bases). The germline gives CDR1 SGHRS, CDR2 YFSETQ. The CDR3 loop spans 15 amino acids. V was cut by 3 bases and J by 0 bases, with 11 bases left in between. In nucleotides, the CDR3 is TGCGCCAGCAGCTACCAGGGAATTAGCACAGATACGCAGTATTTT. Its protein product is CASSYQGISTDTQYF.

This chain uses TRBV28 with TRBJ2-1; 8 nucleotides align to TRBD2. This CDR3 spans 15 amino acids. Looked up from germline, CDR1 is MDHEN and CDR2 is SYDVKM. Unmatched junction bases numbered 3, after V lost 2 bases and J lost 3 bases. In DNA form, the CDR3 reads TGTGCCAGCAGTTTACCGGGGGGGGTCTACAATGAGCAGTTCTTC. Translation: CASSLPGGVYNEQFF.

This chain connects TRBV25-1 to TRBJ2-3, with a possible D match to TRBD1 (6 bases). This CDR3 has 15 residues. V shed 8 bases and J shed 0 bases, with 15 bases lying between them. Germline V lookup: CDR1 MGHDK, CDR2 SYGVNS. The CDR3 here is CASGGVGISTDTQYF. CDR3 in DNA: TGTGCCAGCGGGGGCGTTGGGATTAGCACAGATACGCAGTATTTT. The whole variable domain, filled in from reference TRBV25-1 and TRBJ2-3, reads EADIYQTPRYLVIGTGKKITLECSQTMGHDKMYWYQQDPGMELHLIHYSYGVNSTEKGDLSSESTVSRIRTEHFPLTLESARPSHTSQYLCASGGVGISTDTQYFGPGTRLTVL.

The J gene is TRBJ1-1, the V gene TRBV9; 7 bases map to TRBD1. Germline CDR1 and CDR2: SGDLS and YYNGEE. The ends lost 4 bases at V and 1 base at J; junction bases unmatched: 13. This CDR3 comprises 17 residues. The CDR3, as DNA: TGTGCCAGCAGCCCGCGGAACCGACAGGGTACGAACACTGAAGCTTTCTTT. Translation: CASSPRNRQGTNTEAFF.

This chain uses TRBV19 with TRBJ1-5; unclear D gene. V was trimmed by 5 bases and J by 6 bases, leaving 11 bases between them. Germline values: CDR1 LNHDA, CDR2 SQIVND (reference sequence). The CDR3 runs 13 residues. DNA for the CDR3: TGTGCCAGTAGTCCTACGGATAGTCAGCCCCAGCATTTT. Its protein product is CASSPTDSQPQHF.

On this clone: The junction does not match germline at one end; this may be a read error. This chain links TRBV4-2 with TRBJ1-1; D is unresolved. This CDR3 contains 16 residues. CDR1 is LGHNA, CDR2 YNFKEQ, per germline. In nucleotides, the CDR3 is TGTGCCAGCAGCAAAGAAGCAGGTACCTTGAACACTGAAGCTTTCTTT. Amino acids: CASSKEAGTLNTEAFF.

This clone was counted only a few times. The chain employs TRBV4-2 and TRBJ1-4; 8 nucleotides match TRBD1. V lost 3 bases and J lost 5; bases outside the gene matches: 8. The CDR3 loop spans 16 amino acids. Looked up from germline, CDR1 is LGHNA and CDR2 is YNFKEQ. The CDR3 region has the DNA TGTGCCAGCAGCCAGGCCCGGACAGGGCCGAATGAAAAACTGTTTTTT. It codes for CASSQARTGPNEKLFF.

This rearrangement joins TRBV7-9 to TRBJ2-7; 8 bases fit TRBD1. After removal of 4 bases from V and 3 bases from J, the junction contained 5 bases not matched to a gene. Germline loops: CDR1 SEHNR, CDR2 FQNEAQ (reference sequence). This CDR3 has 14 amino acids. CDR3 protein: CASSYAGQGYEQYF. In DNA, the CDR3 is TGTGCCAGCAGCTATGCCGGACAGGGCTACGAGCAGTACTTC.

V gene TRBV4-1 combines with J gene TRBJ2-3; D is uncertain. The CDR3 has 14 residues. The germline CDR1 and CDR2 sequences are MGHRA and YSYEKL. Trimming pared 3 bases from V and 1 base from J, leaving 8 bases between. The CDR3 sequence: CASSQLSGTDTQYF. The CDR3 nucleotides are TGCGCCAGCAGCCAGCTGTCGGGCACAGATACGCAGTATTTT.

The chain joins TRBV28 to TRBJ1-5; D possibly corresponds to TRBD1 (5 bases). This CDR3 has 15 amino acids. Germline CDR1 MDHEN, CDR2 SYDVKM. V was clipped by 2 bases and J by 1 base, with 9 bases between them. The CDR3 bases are TGTGCCAGCAGTTTAACGGGGCAAAGCAATCAGCCCCAGCATTTT. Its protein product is CASSLTGQSNQPQHF.

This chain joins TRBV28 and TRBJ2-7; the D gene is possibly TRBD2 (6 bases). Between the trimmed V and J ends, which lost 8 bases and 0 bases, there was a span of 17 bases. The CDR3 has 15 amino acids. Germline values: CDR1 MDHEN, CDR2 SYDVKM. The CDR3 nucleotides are TGTGCCAGCTCCTGGCGGGGACGGAGCTCCTACGAGCAGTACTTC. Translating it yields CASSWRGRSSYEQYF.

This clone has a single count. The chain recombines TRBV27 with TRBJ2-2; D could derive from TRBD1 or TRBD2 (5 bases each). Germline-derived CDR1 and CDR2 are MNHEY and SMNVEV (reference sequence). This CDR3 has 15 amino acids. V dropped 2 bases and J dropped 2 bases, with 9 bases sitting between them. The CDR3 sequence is CASSLMGPNTGELFF. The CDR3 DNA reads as TGTGCCAGCAGTTTAATGGGACCTAACACCGGGGAGCTGTTTTTT.

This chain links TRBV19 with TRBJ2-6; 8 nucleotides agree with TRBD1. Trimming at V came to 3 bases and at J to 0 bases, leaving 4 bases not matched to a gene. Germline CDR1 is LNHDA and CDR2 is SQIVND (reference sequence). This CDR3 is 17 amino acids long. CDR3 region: CASSIGTGFSGANVLTF. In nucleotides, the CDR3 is TGTGCCAGTAGTATTGGGACAGGCTTCTCTGGGGCCAACGTCCTGACTTTC.

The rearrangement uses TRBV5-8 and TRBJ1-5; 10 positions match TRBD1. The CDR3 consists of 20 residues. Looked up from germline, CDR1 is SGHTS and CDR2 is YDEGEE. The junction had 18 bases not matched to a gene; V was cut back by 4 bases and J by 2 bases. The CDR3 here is CASSLEVVTGGSHGNQPQHF. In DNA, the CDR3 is TGTGCCAGCAGCCTGGAGGTTGTGACAGGGGGCTCCCATGGCAATCAGCCCCAGCATTTT.

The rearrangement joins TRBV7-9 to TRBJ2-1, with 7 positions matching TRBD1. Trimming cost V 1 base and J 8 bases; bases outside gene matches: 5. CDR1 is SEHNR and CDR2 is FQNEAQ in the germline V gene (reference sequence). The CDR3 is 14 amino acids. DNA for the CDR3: TGTGCCAGCAGCTTAGGCTACAGGGGCGATGAGCAGTTCTTC. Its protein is CASSLGYRGDEQFF.

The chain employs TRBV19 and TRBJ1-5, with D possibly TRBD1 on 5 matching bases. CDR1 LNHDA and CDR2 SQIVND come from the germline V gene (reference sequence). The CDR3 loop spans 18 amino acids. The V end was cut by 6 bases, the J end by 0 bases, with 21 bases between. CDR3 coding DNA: TGTGCCAGTAGCAGCGCCTGGGGGGACTATTATAGCAATCAGCCCCAGCATTTT. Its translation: CASSSAWGDYYSNQPQHF.

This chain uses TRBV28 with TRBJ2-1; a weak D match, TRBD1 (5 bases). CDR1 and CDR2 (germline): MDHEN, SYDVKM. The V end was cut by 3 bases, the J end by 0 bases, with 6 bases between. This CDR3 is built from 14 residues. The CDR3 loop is CASSFQGSYNEQFF. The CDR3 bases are TGTGCCAGCAGTTTTCAGGGCTCCTACAATGAGCAGTTCTTC.

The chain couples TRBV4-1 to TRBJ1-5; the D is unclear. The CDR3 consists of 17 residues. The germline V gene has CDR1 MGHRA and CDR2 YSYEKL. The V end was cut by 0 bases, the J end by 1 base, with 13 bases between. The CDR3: CASSQDIWGLSNQPQHF. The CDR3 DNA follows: TGCGCCAGCAGCCAAGATATTTGGGGATTAAGCAATCAGCCCCAGCATTTT.

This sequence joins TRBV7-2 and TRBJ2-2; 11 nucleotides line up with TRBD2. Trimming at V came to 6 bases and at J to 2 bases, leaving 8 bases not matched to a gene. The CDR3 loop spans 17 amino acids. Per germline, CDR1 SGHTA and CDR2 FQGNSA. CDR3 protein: CASRFPGLADNTGELFF. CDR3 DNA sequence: TGTGCCAGCAGATTCCCGGGACTAGCGGACAACACCGGGGAGCTGTTTTTT.

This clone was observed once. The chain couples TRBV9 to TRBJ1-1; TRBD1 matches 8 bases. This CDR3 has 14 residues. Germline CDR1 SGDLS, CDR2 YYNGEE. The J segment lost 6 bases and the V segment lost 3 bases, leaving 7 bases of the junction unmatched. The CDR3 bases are TGTGCCAGCAGCGCCGGACAGGGAGTTTCTGAAGCTTTCTTT. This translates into CASSAGQGVSEAFF.

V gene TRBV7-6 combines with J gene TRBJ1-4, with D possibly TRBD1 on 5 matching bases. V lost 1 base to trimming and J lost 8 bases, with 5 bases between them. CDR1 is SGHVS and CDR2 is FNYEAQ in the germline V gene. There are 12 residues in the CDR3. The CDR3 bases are TGTGCCAGCAGCTTAGGGGGGGAAAAACTGTTTTTT. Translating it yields CASSLGGEKLFF.

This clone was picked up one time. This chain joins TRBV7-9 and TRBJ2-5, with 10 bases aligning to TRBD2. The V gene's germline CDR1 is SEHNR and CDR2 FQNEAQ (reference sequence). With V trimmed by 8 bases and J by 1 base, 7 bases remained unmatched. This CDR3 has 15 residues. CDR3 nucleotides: TGTGCCAGCTCTCTACTAGCGGGGTTCCAAGAGACCCAGTACTTC. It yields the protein CASSLLAGFQETQYF.

CDR3 loop: CASSLGGRTGYTF. CDR3 in DNA: TGCGCCAGCAGTCTCGGGGGGCGCACTGGCTACACCTTC. This chain connects TRBV10-2 to TRBJ1-2; D is perhaps TRBD1 (6 bases). Trimming removed 5 bases at V and 7 bases at J, with 14 bases between. Germline lookup yields CDR1 WSHSY and CDR2 SAAADI. The CDR3 has 13 residues.

The CDR3 sequence: CASSYSPGEEETQYF. CDR3 nucleotide sequence: TGTGCCAGCAGTTACTCACCCGGGGAGGAGGAGACCCAGTACTTC. This rearrangement joins TRBV6-6 to TRBJ2-5; D is perhaps TRBD2 (6 bases). This CDR3 spans 15 amino acids. V was trimmed by 0 bases and J by 5 bases, leaving 13 bases between them. Germline V gene sequence: CDR1 MNHNY, CDR2 SVGAGI (reference sequence).

Here the CDR3 DNA reads TGTGCCAGCCTTAGCTCAACCGCCCGCAATGAGCAGTTCTTC. Its protein product is CASLSSTARNEQFF. The chain recombines TRBV28 with TRBJ2-1; D not resolved. In germline, CDR1 is MDHEN, CDR2 SYDVKM. This CDR3 is built from 14 residues. Trimming stripped 8 bases from V and 6 bases from J, with 17 bases between.

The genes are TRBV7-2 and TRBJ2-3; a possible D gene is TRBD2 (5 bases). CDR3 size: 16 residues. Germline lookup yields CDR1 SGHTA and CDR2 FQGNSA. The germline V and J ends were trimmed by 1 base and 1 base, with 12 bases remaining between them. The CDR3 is CASSLVGAAGTDTQYF. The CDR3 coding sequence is TGTGCCAGCAGCTTAGTGGGAGCGGCGGGCACAGATACGCAGTATTTT.

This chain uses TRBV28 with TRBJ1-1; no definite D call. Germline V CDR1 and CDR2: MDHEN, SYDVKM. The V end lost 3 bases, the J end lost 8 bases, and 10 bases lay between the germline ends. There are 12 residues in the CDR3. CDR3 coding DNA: TGTGCCAGCAGTTTTGTAGGGTCCGAAGCTTTCTTT. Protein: CASSFVGSEAFF.